This T cell receptor beta chain was obtained from a study of cytomegalovirus exposure and HLA in healthy donors. The primer mix had 60 Vbeta and 13 Jbeta primers. TCRdb's table, derived via immunoSEQ multiplex PCR, lists solely in-frame clones and lacks some. The sample has more than 130,000 clones, around 80% seen once; the top ten hold about 2.2%. The CDR3 totals 15 residues. The V gene's germline CDR1 is SGHNT and CDR2 YYREEE (reference sequence). V was clipped by 4 bases and J by 2 bases, with 16 bases between them. Sequenced material: PBMCs. The TCR sequence derives from a man aged 25 to 45 in good health and CMV-seronegative. This chain uses TRBV5-4 with TRBJ2-7; the D gene is possibly TRBD1 (6 bases). CDR3: CASSPWDTQPYEQYF. The CDR3 nucleotides read TGTGCCAGCAGCCCCTGGGACACGCAGCCCTACGAGCAGTACTTC.